The 17 T cell receptor beta chains below were found in one sample sequenced in a study of T-cell reconstitution after alpha-beta-depleted transplantation in children. The TCRbeta library was prepared with unique molecular identifiers. Each CDR3 protein is one row after TCRdb ran MiXCR on the PCR reads. This table has some 200,000 distinct CDR3 sequences, less than 8% appearing once. The material was PBMCs from the stem cell graft donor, obtained from the stem cell graft. The receptors come from a human donor who donated a stem cell graft to a child with Wiskott-Aldrich syndrome.

This clonotype has at least ten counts. The chain is built from TRBV7-8 and TRBJ2-1, with D tentatively TRBD2 (6 bases). In germline, CDR1 is SGHVS, CDR2 FQNEAQ. The length of the CDR3 is 15 residues. V was clipped by 4 bases and J by 6 bases, with 16 bases between them. The CDR3 spells CASSWISVGSNEQFF. The CDR3 DNA sequence: TGTGCCAGCAGCTGGATTAGCGTCGGGAGCAATGAGCAGTTCTTC.

This clonotype appeared many times. The rearrangement uses TRBV7-6 and TRBJ2-1, with a tentative D call TRBD2 (5 bases). V lost 5 bases and J 9 bases, leaving 23 bases between the germline ends. Germline CDR1 and CDR2: SGHVS and FNYEAQ. The CDR3 runs to 16 residues. The CDR3 sequence: CASSLTFDSRGGEQFF. The CDR3 DNA reads TGTGCCAGCAGCCTCACTTTTGATAGCCGCGGAGGTGAGCAGTTCTTC.

The J gene is TRBJ2-6, the V gene TRBV30; D gene ambiguous. Trimming cost V 6 bases and J 0 bases, with 9 bases left between them. Germline lookup yields CDR1 GTSNPN and CDR2 SVGIG (reference sequence). The CDR3 consists of 14 residues. CDR3 nucleotide sequence: TGTGCCTGTAATACAGTCTCTGGGGCCAACGTCCTGACTTTC. This encodes CACNTVSGANVLTF. The full variable domain, with the rest looked up from reference TRBV30 and TRBJ2-6, is SQTIHQWPATLVQPVGSPLSLECTVEGTSNPNLYWYRQAAGRGLQLLFYSVGIGQISSEVPQNLSASRPQDRQFILSSKKLLLSDSGFYLCACNTVSGANVLTFGAGSRLTVL.

This clonotype appeared many times. The rearrangement uses TRBV6-5 and TRBJ2-7; D tentatively fits TRBD1 or TRBD2 (5 bases each). Deletions cut 6 bases from V and 7 bases from J, with 13 bases between. The germline gives CDR1 MNHEY, CDR2 SVGAGI. This CDR3 has 12 residues. CDR3 DNA: TGTGCCAGCAGCCGCCCCGAGGGGGAGCAGTACTTC. This codes for CASSRPEGEQYF.

This clonotype was found many times. The chain links TRBV24-1 to TRBJ2-1, with 8 bases aligning to TRBD1. CDR1 KGHDR and CDR2 SFDVKD come from the germline V gene. The junction had 11 bases not matched to a gene; V was cut back by 0 bases and J by 5 bases. The CDR3 extends over 18 amino acids. In DNA, the CDR3 is TGTGCCACCAGTGATTTGGTGGGTCAGAGGACAGGGCACAATGAGCAGTTCTTC. It yields the protein CATSDLVGQRTGHNEQFF.

This clonotype was counted at least ten times. The V and J genes are TRBV12-3 or TRBV12-4 and TRBJ2-7, with 10 bases matching TRBD1. This CDR3 comprises 14 residues. V lost 6 bases and J lost 5; bases outside the gene matches: 7. CDR3 nucleotides: TGTGCCAGCAGGTGGACAGGGGGACGGGACGAGCAGTACTTC. Its translation is CASRWTGGRDEQYF.

This clonotype was recorded many times. J is TRBJ2-5 and V is TRBV14; D may be TRBD1 (5 bases). The germline V gene has CDR1 SGHDN and CDR2 FVKESK. The CDR3 totals 15 residues. V lost 2 bases to trimming and J lost 2 bases, with 12 bases between them. In DNA, the CDR3 is TGTGCCAGCAGCCAACTTGGTCAGGGACAAGAGACCCAGTACTTC. Amino acid sequence: CASSQLGQGQETQYF.

This clonotype came up a few times. This chain connects TRBV5-1 to TRBJ1-2; D uncertain. Trimming shortened V by 4 bases and J by 8 bases, and 18 bases separated the two germline ends. From germline, CDR1 is SGHRS and CDR2 YFSETQ. This CDR3 contains 14 residues. DNA for the CDR3: TGCGCCAGCAGCATCGAGTATCAGGAAGGCGGCTACACCTTC. This sequence encodes CASSIEYQEGGYTF.

This clonotype was recorded at least ten times. The chain uses TRBV27 and TRBJ2-1; 8 positions match TRBD1. The CDR3 contains 14 residues. Germline-derived CDR1 and CDR2 are MNHEY and SMNVEV (reference sequence). V shed 7 bases and J 5 bases; nucleotides not matched to a gene: 7. The CDR3 is CASTSRGRDNEQFF. The CDR3 coding sequence is TGTGCCAGCACCTCCAGGGGGCGAGACAATGAGCAGTTCTTC.

This chain uses TRBV3-1 with TRBJ1-1; possibly TRBD1 for D (6 bases). V lost 4 bases and J 6 bases, leaving 12 bases between the germline ends. CDR3 length: 13 amino acids. The germline V gene encodes CDR1 LGHDT and CDR2 YNNKEL (reference sequence). Here the CDR3 reads CASSLQGRSEAFF. The CDR3, as DNA: TGTGCCAGCAGCCTACAGGGTAGGTCTGAAGCTTTCTTT. The whole variable domain, remainder taken from reference TRBV3-1 and TRBJ1-1, is DTAVSQTPKYLVTQMGNDKSIKCEQNLGHDTMYWYKQDSKKFLKIMFSYNNKELIINETVPNRFSPKSPDKAHLNLHINSLELGDSAVYFCASSLQGRSEAFFGQGTRLTVV.

This clonotype was seen a handful of times. The rearrangement joins TRBV4-3 to TRBJ2-7; 7 nucleotides agree with TRBD2. Germline V gene lookup returns CDR1 LGHNA and CDR2 YSLEER. Trimming cost V 0 bases and J 3 bases; bases outside gene matches: 5. The CDR3 spans 15 residues. The CDR3 coding sequence is TGCGCCAGCAGCCAAGATGCGGGAGAAAACTACGAGCAGTACTTC. It is translated as CASSQDAGENYEQYF.

The gene calls are TRBV30 and TRBJ1-1, with TRBD1 as a possible D gene (6 bases). The length of the CDR3 is 13 residues. Germline V CDR1 and CDR2: GTSNPN, SVGIG (reference sequence). Trimming removed 4 bases at V and 1 base at J, with 10 bases between. The CDR3 loop is CAWTAGANTEAFF. CDR3 nucleotide sequence: TGTGCCTGGACGGCAGGGGCGAACACTGAAGCTTTCTTT.

This clonotype was seen at least ten times. V usage is TRBV6-5 and J usage is TRBJ1-3; no firm D call. CDR1 is MNHEY, CDR2 SVGAGI, per germline. Trimming took 6 bases from V and 4 from J, leaving 13 bases between them. CDR3 length: 14 amino acids. In DNA form, the CDR3 reads TGTGCCAGCAGGGGGTCCGGGTACGGAAACACCATATATTTT. This gives the protein CASRGSGYGNTIYF.

This clonotype was observed at least ten times. The chain links TRBV29-1 to TRBJ2-5; D unresolved. Trimming pared 4 bases from V and 2 bases from J, leaving 8 bases between. Per germline, CDR1 SQVTM and CDR2 ANQGSEA. The CDR3 loop spans 12 amino acids. The CDR3, as DNA: TGCAGCGTTGGAGGTCGGCAAGAGACCCAGTACTTC. Encoded protein: CSVGGRQETQYF.

In this sample, this clonotype turned up many times. The chain is built from TRBV6-1 and TRBJ2-6; no clear D. Germline V lookup: CDR1 MNHNS, CDR2 SASEGT. Deletions cut 5 bases from V and 1 base from J, with 9 bases between. This CDR3 has 15 amino acids. CDR3 in DNA: TGTGCCAGCAGTCCGATCAAATCTGGGGCCAACGTCCTGACTTTC. Its protein is CASSPIKSGANVLTF.

The genes are TRBV27 and TRBJ2-7; D is perhaps TRBD1 (5 bases). This CDR3 region has 14 residues. Germline V gene sequence: CDR1 MNHEY, CDR2 SMNVEV (reference sequence). Between the trimmed V and J ends, which lost 5 bases and 7 bases, there was a span of 18 bases. CDR3 amino acids: CASSLNGPGMEQYF. The CDR3 region has the DNA TGTGCCAGCAGTCTCAACGGCCCAGGGATGGAGCAGTACTTC.

This clonotype was seen more than once but under ten times. This chain links TRBV10-3 with TRBJ1-5; TRBD1 aligns across 10 bases. V shed 6 bases and J 7 bases; nucleotides not matched to a gene: 6. This CDR3 comprises 14 residues. The V gene's germline CDR1 is ENHRY and CDR2 SYGVKD. Here the CDR3 DNA reads TGTGCCATCAGCTCCGGGACAGGGGACCAGCCCCAGCATTTT. Encoded protein: CAISSGTGDQPQHF.